Listed here are 21 T cell receptor beta chains from one sample, sequenced in a study of T cell responses to AZD1222 COVID-19 vaccine. TCRdb keeps only in-frame clones here, not all; method: immunoSEQ multiplex PCR. The data contain about 75,000 clones, about nine tenths of them singletons. This sample comprised peripheral blood, obtained 28 days after the second AZD1222 dose. The receptor set was obtained from an adult who received the AZD1222 COVID-19 vaccine.

The chain is built from TRBV19 and TRBJ1-1, with 7 bases identical to TRBD1. Unmatched junction bases numbered 9, after V lost 5 bases and J lost 0 bases. Per germline, CDR1 LNHDA and CDR2 SQIVND (reference sequence). The CDR3 has 16 amino acids. As DNA, the CDR3 is TGTGCCAGTAGTGAATCCGGGACAGTTTTGAACACTGAAGCTTTCTTT. This codes for CASSESGTVLNTEAFF.

The chain employs TRBV19 and TRBJ1-5, with unresolved D. The V end was cut by 1 base, the J end by 5 bases, with 12 bases between. Germline CDR1 reads LNHDA; CDR2 reads SQIVND (reference sequence). The CDR3 loop spans 15 amino acids. CDR3 residues: CASSIGRLQDQPQHF. DNA for the CDR3: TGTGCCAGTAGTATAGGCCGACTCCAAGATCAGCCCCAGCATTTT. Based on the CDR3 plus reference TRBV19 and TRBJ1-5, the full variable domain is DGGITQSPKYLFRKEGQNVTLSCEQNLNHDAMYWYRQDPGQGLRLIYYSQIVNDFQKGDIAEGYSVSREKKESFPLTVTSAQKNPTAFYLCASSIGRLQDQPQHFGDGTRLSIL.

This clone was observed once. The CDR3 bases are TGTGCCAGCAGCTCCCAAGCGCCGAGCACAGATACGCAGTATTTT. Translating gives CASSSQAPSTDTQYF. The V and J genes are TRBV28 and TRBJ2-3, with D unclear. CDR3 length equals 15 residues. Germline V gene data show CDR1 as MDHEN and CDR2 as SYDVKM. V lost 6 bases, J lost 0 bases, and 13 bases lay in between.

The rearrangement links TRBV4-1 to TRBJ2-5; 10 bases map to TRBD2. CDR1 MGHRA and CDR2 YSYEKL come from the germline V gene. The CDR3 loop spans 14 amino acids. With V trimmed by 3 bases and J by 5 bases, 3 bases remained unmatched. The CDR3 is CASSHSSGGETQYF. The DNA for the CDR3 is TGCGCCAGCAGCCATAGTAGCGGGGGGGAGACCCAGTACTTC.

This chain connects TRBV7-6 to TRBJ2-2, with TRBD1 matching over 9 bases. V dropped 1 base and J dropped 7; count of bases not matched to a gene: 4. This CDR3 has 15 residues. Germline CDR1 and CDR2: SGHVS and FNYEAQ. CDR3 in DNA: TGTGCCAGCAGCTTAGTGGGACAGGGAGACGGGGAGCTGTTTTTT. Translating it yields CASSLVGQGDGELFF.

This clone was detected once. The CDR3 nucleotides read TGTGCCAGCAGCCCTTGGACAGCGACCACCTACGAGCAGTACTTC. Residues: CASSPWTATTYEQYF. V usage is TRBV7-9 and J usage is TRBJ2-7; the D gene is possibly TRBD1 (6 bases). The CDR3 runs to 15 residues. V lost 5 bases and J lost 2, with 16 bases in between. Per germline, CDR1 SEHNR and CDR2 FQNEAQ (reference sequence).

The rearrangement joins TRBV5-1 to TRBJ1-3; 7 nucleotides agree with TRBD1. The germline V gene encodes CDR1 SGHRS and CDR2 YFSETQ. With 3 bases clipped from V and 0 bases from J, the junction kept 6 bases outside the gene matches. The CDR3 spans 16 residues. The CDR3 region has the DNA TGCGCCAGCAGCTACGGAGACAGGGTCTCTGGAAACACCATATATTTT. Translating it yields CASSYGDRVSGNTIYF.

The genes are TRBV3-1 (or the pseudogene TRBV3-2) and TRBJ2-5, with 13 bases lining up with TRBD2. V trimming: 4 bases; J trimming: 1 base; junction bases outside the gene matches: 3. The CDR3 runs to 16 residues. Germline CDR1 reads LGHDT; CDR2 reads YNNKEL (reference sequence). DNA of the CDR3: TGTGCCAGCAGCCGACTAGCGGGGGGACCCCAAGAGACCCAGTACTTC. Translated: CASSRLAGGPQETQYF.

V gene TRBV5-8 combines with J gene TRBJ2-5, with TRBD2 identical over 7 bases. Germline V lookup: CDR1 SGHTS, CDR2 YDEGEE. The ends lost 0 bases at V and 1 base at J; junction bases unmatched: 6. The CDR3 is 16 amino acids. DNA of the CDR3: TGTGCCAGCAGCTTGGGGGCGGGAGTCCTCCAAGAGACCCAGTACTTC. This encodes CASSLGAGVLQETQYF.

The chain couples TRBV28 to TRBJ1-2; 8 bases fit TRBD1. J was trimmed by 7 bases and V by 1 base; bases with no gene match: 8. Germline-derived CDR1 and CDR2 are MDHEN and SYDVKM. The CDR3 totals 15 residues. In DNA, the CDR3 is TGTGCCAGCAGTTTATCAGGACAGGGTCAGGGTGGCTACACCTTC. Translation: CASSLSGQGQGGYTF.

Sample share makes this clone medium-sized. V and J are TRBV29-1 and TRBJ1-1; no definite D call. V was clipped by 5 bases and J by 6 bases, with 10 bases between them. From germline, CDR1 is SQVTM and CDR2 ANQGSEA. CDR3 length: 11 residues. The CDR3 region is CSVSSSAEAFF. The DNA for the CDR3 is TGCAGCGTTTCCTCCAGCGCTGAAGCTTTCTTT.

This clone was recorded only once. The rearrangement joins TRBV6-1 to TRBJ2-2; D not certain. The CDR3 consists of 14 residues. V shed 7 bases and J shed 5 bases, with 14 bases lying between them. Germline V gives CDR1 MNHNS, CDR2 SASEGT. CDR3 nucleotides: TGTGCCAGCACCTACGGGTGGGCGACCGGGGAGCTGTTTTTT. This sequence encodes CASTYGWATGELFF.

V usage is TRBV3-1 (or the pseudogene TRBV3-2) and J usage is TRBJ2-7; 7 bases line up with TRBD2. Trimming took 1 base from V and 2 from J; bases not matched to a gene: 8. Per the germline V gene, CDR1 is LGHDT and CDR2 is YNNKEL (reference sequence). The CDR3 is 16 amino acids. CDR3: CASSQAPLADTYEQYF. In nucleotides, the CDR3 is TGTGCCAGCAGCCAAGCCCCGCTAGCGGACACCTACGAGCAGTACTTC.

This clone appeared a few times. The J gene is TRBJ1-3, the V gene TRBV9, with D unclear. The CDR3 consists of 13 residues. Trimming took off 6 bases at V and 2 bases at J, with 9 bases between the two ends. Germline V gene sequence: CDR1 SGDLS, CDR2 YYNGEE. The CDR3 loop is CASKPGTGNTIYF. In DNA form, the CDR3 reads TGTGCCAGCAAGCCGGGGACTGGAAACACCATATATTTT.

The chain couples TRBV28 to TRBJ1-3, with a possible D match to TRBD1 (5 bases). CDR1 MDHEN and CDR2 SYDVKM come from the germline V gene. Trimming pared 6 bases from V and 4 bases from J, leaving 16 bases between. The CDR3 has 15 residues. The CDR3 reads CASSTDGQRGNTIYF. CDR3 in DNA: TGTGCCAGCAGCACCGACGGACAACGCGGAAACACCATATATTTT. The full variable domain, its missing parts supplied by reference TRBV28 and TRBJ1-3, is DVKVTQSSRYLVKRTGEKVFLECVQDMDHENMFWYRQDPGLGLRLIYFSYDVKMKEKGDIPEGYSVSREKKERFSLILESASTNQTSMYLCASSTDGQRGNTIYFGEGSWLTVV.

This clone was found once. This chain joins TRBV6-2 or TRBV6-3 and TRBJ1-6, with D uncertain. Trimming took 5 bases from V and 9 from J, leaving 23 bases between them. The CDR3 runs 17 residues. CDR1 is MNHEY and CDR2 is SVGEGT in the germline V gene. This chain's CDR3 is CASSRPPSGIRSSPLHF. For the CDR3, the DNA is TGTGCCAGCAGTCGCCCGCCTTCCGGGATACGAAGTTCACCCCTCCACTTT.

The genes are TRBV5-4 and TRBJ1-2; D gene uncertain. The CDR3 runs 18 residues. CDR1 is SGHNT and CDR2 is YYREEE in the germline V gene (reference sequence). Trimming shortened V by 4 bases and J by 1 base, and 23 bases separated the two germline ends. CDR3 amino acids: CASSPGVALGDGNYGYTF. DNA for the CDR3: TGTGCCAGCAGCCCCGGGGTAGCCCTTGGGGATGGTAACTATGGCTACACCTTC.

This clone was detected only once. The chain couples TRBV11-3 to TRBJ1-6; no reliable D call. The CDR3 is 13 residues long. The V gene's germline CDR1 is SGHNT and CDR2 YENEEA. V was cut by 3 bases and J by 7 bases, with 7 bases left in between. CDR3 DNA sequence: TGTGCCAGCAGCTTGGGCGGGAATTCACCCCTCCACTTT. Amino acid sequence: CASSLGGNSPLHF.

The chain couples TRBV19 to TRBJ2-7, with TRBD2 matching over 12 bases. The CDR3 sequence is 15 residues long. CDR1 and CDR2 (germline): LNHDA, SQIVND (reference sequence). Trimming removed 5 bases from V and 3 bases from J; junction bases left unmatched: 5. CDR3: CASSPSGGGIYEQYF. CDR3 bases: TGTGCCAGTAGTCCTAGCGGGGGGGGAATCTACGAGCAGTACTTC.

This clone was seen at least ten times. The J gene is TRBJ2-3, the V gene TRBV4-2; D possibly corresponds to TRBD1 (8 bases). The length of the CDR3 is 17 residues. Germline V gene sequence: CDR1 LGHNA, CDR2 YNFKEQ. Deletions cut 6 bases from V and 2 bases from J, with 21 bases between. This CDR3 is CASRLGQGGGNTDTQYF. CDR3 sequence (DNA): TGTGCCAGCAGATTAGGACAGGGCGGGGGAAACACAGATACGCAGTATTTT.

The rearrangement uses TRBV6-5 and TRBJ1-2; possible D gene TRBD1, 5 bases. The ends were cut back, 7 bases at V and 5 bases at J, with 8 bases in the middle. Germline V gene data show CDR1 as MNHEY and CDR2 as SVGAGI. This CDR3 is 11 amino acids long. The CDR3 here is CASNAGYGYTF. The DNA for the CDR3 is TGTGCCAGCAATGCAGGGTATGGCTACACCTTC.